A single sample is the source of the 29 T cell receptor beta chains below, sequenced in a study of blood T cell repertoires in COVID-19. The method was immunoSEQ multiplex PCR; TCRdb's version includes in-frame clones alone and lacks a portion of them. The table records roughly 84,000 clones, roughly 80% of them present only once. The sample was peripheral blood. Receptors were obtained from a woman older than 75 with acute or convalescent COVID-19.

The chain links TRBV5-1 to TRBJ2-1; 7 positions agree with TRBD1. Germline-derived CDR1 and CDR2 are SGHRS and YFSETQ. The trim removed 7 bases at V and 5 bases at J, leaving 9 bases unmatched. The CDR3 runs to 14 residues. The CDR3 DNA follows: TGCGCCAGCCAGGGACAGCCGACAAACAATGAGCAGTTCTTC. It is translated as CASQGQPTNNEQFF.

The DNA for the CDR3 is TGTGCCAGTAGTAAAGCGGGGAGTATCAATGAGCAGTTCTTC. Translated: CASSKAGSINEQFF. The V call is TRBV19, the J call TRBJ2-1, with TRBD2 identical over 7 bases. This CDR3 spans 14 amino acids. CDR1 LNHDA and CDR2 SQIVND come from the germline V gene (reference sequence). J gave up 6 bases and V 4 bases, and 6 bases lay outside the gene matches.

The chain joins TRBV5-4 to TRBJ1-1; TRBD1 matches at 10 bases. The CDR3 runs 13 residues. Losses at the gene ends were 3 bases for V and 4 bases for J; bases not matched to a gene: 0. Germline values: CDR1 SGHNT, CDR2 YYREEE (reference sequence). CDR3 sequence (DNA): TGTGCCAGCAGCTGGACAGGGGGCACTGAAGCTTTCTTT. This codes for CASSWTGGTEAFF.

For the CDR3, the DNA is TGCAGCGTATATGGACAGGGCAGGGAGACCCAGTACTTC. This gives the protein CSVYGQGRETQYF. The V gene is TRBV29-1, the J gene TRBJ2-5, with TRBD1 matching over 8 bases. The V and J ends lost 6 bases and 5 bases, in that order; junction bases with no gene match: 8. Germline loops: CDR1 SQVTM, CDR2 ANQGSEA. The CDR3 is 13 amino acids.

CDR3 residues: CASSPTGNTEAFF. CDR3 in DNA: TGTGCCAGCAGCCCCACAGGGAACACTGAAGCTTTCTTT. The V call is TRBV12-3 or TRBV12-4, the J call TRBJ1-1; tentative D call: TRBD1 (5 bases). This CDR3 contains 13 residues. Trimming cost V 6 bases and J 1 base, with 9 bases left between them.

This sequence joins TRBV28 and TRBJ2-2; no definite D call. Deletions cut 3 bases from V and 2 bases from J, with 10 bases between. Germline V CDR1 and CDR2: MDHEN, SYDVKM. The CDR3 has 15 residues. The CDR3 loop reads CASSLSATNTGELFF. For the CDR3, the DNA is TGTGCCAGCAGTTTGAGTGCTACTAACACCGGGGAGCTGTTTTTT.

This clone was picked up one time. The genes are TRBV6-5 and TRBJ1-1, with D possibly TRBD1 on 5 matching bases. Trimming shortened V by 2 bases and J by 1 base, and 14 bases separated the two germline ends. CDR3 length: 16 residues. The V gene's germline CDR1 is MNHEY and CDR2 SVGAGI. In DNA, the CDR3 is TGTGCCAGCAGTTACCGGGTCGCGGGGGGGAACACTGAAGCTTTCTTT. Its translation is CASSYRVAGGNTEAFF.

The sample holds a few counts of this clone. In DNA, the CDR3 is TGTGCCAGCAGCTTATCAGGGGGCGAGAATCAGCCCCAGCATTTT. Residues: CASSLSGGENQPQHF. This chain joins TRBV7-9 and TRBJ1-5, with TRBD1 identical over 8 bases. Trimming at V came to 2 bases and at J to 4 bases, leaving 4 bases not matched to a gene. The CDR3 has 15 residues. Germline CDR1 SEHNR, CDR2 FQNEAQ (reference sequence).

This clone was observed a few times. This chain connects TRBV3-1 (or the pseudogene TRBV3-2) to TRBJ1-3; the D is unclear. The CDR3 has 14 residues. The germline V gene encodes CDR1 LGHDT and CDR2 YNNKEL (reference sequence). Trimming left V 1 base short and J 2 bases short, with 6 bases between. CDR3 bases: TGTGCCAGCAGCCAAGCCGGGACTGGAAACACCATATATTTT. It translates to CASSQAGTGNTIYF.

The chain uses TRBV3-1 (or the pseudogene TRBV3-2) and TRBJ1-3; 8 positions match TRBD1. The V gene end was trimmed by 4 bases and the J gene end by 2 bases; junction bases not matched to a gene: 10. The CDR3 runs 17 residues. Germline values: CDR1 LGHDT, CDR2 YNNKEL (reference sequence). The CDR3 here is CASSPHRETGAGNTIYF. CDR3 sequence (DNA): TGTGCCAGCAGCCCACACCGCGAGACAGGGGCTGGAAACACCATATATTTT.

CDR3 in amino acids: CSVEDYLKTGELFF. The CDR3 region has the DNA TGCAGCGTTGAAGATTATCTTAAAACCGGGGAGCTGTTTTTT. The V gene is TRBV29-1, the J gene TRBJ2-2; D uncertain. CDR1 SQVTM and CDR2 ANQGSEA come from the germline V gene. Between the trimmed V and J ends, which lost 0 bases and 5 bases, there was a span of 10 bases. The CDR3 totals 14 residues.

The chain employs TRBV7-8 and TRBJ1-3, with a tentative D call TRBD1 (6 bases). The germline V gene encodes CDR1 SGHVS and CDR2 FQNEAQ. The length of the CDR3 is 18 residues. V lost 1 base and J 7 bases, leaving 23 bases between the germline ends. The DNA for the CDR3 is TGTGCCAGCAGCTTAGTAAGGGCCCTGGGACAATCGGGGAACACCATATATTTT. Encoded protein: CASSLVRALGQSGNTIYF.

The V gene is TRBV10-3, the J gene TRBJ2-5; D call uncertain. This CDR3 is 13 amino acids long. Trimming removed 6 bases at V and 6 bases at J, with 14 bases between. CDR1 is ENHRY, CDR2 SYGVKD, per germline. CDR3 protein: CAIRALSLQTQYF. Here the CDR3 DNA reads TGTGCCATCAGGGCCTTATCGTTACAGACCCAGTACTTC.

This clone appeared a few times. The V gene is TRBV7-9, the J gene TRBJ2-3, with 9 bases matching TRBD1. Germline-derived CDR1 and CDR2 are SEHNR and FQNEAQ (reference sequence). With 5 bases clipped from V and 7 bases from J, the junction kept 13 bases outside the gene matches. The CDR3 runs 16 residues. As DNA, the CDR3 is TGTGCCAGCAGCGTCCTTGGACAGGGGTTCTGGAATACGCAGTATTTT. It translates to CASSVLGQGFWNTQYF.

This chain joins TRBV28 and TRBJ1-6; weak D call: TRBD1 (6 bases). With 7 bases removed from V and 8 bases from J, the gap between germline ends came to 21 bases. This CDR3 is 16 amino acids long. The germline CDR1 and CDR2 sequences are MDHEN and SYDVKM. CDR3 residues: CASTRRLQGRDSPLHF. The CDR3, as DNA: TGTGCCAGCACCCGCAGGCTTCAGGGGAGGGATTCACCCCTCCACTTT. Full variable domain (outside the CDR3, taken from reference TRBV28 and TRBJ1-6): DVKVTQSSRYLVKRTGEKVFLECVQDMDHENMFWYRQDPGLGLRLIYFSYDVKMKEKGDIPEGYSVSREKKERFSLILESASTNQTSMYLCASTRRLQGRDSPLHFGNGTRLTVT.

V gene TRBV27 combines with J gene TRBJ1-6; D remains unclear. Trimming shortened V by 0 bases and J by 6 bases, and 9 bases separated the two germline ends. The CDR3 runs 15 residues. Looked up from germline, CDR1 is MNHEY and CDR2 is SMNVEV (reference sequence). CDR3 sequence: CASSLSSGTNSPLHF. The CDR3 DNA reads TGTGCCAGCAGTTTATCGTCAGGAACTAATTCACCCCTCCACTTT.

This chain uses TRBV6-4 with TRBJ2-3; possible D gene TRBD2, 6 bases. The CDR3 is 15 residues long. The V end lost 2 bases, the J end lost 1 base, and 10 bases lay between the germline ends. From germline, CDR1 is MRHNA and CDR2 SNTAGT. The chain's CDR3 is CASSDPQRGTDTQYF. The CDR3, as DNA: TGTGCCAGCAGTGACCCTCAGCGGGGCACAGATACGCAGTATTTT.

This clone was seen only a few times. The CDR3 nucleotides read TGCGCCACCGGACAAAAGGTCCTCCACTTT. This sequence encodes CATGQKVLHF. The V and J genes are TRBV10-1 and TRBJ1-6, with D maybe TRBD1 (5 bases). The CDR3 is made up of 10 amino acids. The germline gives CDR1 WNHNN, CDR2 SYGVQD (reference sequence). V shed 10 bases and J shed 15 bases, with 13 bases lying between them.

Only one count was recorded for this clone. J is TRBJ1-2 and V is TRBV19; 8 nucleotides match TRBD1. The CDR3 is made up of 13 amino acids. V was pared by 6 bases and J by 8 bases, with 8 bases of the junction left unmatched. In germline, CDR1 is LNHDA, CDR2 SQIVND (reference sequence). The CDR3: CASRVQGVGGYTF. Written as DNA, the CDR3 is TGTGCCAGTAGGGTACAGGGGGTTGGGGGCTACACCTTC.

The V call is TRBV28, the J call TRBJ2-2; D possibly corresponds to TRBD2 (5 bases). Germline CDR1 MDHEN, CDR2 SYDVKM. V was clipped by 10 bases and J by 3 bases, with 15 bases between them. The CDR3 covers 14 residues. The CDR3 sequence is CATRGPLDTGELFF. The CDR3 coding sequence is TGTGCCACCCGGGGTCCTTTGGACACCGGGGAGCTGTTTTTT.

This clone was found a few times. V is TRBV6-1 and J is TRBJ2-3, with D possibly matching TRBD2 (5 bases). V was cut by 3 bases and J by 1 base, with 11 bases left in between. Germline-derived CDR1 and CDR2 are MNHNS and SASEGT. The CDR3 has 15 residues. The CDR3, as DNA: TGTGCCAGCAGTGATCGGGATGCCGGCACAGATACGCAGTATTTT. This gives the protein CASSDRDAGTDTQYF.

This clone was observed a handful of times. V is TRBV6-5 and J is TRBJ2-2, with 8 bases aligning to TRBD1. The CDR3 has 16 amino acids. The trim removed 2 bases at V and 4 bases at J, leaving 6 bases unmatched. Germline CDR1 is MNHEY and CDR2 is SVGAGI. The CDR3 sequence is CASSYRTGWGTGELFF. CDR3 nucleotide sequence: TGTGCCAGCAGTTACCGGACAGGGTGGGGCACCGGGGAGCTGTTTTTT.

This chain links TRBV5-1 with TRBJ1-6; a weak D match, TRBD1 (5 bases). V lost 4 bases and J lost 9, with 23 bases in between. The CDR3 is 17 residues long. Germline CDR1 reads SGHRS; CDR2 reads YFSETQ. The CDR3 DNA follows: TGCGCCAGCAGCCGAAAATTCCAGGGAAGATCAGGTTCACCCCTCCACTTT. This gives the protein CASSRKFQGRSGSPLHF.

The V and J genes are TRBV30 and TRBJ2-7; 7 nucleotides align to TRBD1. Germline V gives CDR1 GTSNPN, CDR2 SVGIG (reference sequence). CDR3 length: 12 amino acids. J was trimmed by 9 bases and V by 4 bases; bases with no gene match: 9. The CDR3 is CAWTTGAQAQYF. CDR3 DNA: TGTGCCTGGACTACAGGGGCGCAGGCGCAGTACTTC.

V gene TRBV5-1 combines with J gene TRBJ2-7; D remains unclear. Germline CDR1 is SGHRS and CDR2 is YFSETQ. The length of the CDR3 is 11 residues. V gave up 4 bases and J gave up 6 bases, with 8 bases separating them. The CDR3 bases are TGCGCCAGCAGCCTCGAAGCCGAGCAGTACTTC. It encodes CASSLEAEQYF.

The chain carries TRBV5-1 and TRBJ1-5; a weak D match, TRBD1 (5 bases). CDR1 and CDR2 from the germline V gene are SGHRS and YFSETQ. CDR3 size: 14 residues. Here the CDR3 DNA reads TGCACAAAACTTTGGGGAGGGGGCAATCAGCCCCAGCATTTT. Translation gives CTKLWGGGNQPQHF.

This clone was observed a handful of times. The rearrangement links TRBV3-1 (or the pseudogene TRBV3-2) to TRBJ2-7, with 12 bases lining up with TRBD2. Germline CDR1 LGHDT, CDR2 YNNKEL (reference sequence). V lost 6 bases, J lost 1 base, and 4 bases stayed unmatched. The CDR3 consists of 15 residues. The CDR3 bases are TGTGCCAGCAGTCGGACTAGCGGGGATTCCTACGAGCAGTACTTC. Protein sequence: CASSRTSGDSYEQYF.

The CDR3 nucleotides are TGTGCCAGCAGTGAAGCGGCTAGCGGGGGCCTCGGTGATACGCAGTATTTT. Protein: CASSEAASGGLGDTQYF. The chain links TRBV6-1 to TRBJ2-3, with 10 bases identical to TRBD2. Per germline, CDR1 MNHNS and CDR2 SASEGT. CDR3 length: 17 residues. Trimming cost V 0 bases and J 6 bases; bases outside gene matches: 9.

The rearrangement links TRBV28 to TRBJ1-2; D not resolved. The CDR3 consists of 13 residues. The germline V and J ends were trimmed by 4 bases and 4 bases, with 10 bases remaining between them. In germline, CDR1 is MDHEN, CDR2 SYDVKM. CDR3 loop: CASSYSPSYGYTF. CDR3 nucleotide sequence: TGTGCCAGCAGTTACAGTCCCTCCTATGGCTACACCTTC.